The 7 T cell receptor beta chains reported below all come from one sample, sequenced in a study of blood T cells in healthy people across ages. A second roughly 6 to 11 cycle PCR used barcoded and J-beta primers. MiXCR, run by TCRdb on the 5' RACE reads, gives a single entry per CDR3 protein. The repertoire holds 730,000 or so distinct CDR3 sequences, with less than 45% as singletons. The source material was blood. These receptors came from an older man in good health.

The chain employs TRBV6-2 or TRBV6-3 and TRBJ1-5, with 9 bases that match TRBD1. The CDR3 has 15 residues. CDR1 is MNHEY and CDR2 is SVGEGT in the germline V gene. The J segment lost 5 bases and the V segment lost 0 bases, leaving 2 bases of the junction unmatched. The chain's CDR3 is CASSYSGTGHQPQHF. The CDR3 region has the DNA TGTGCCAGCAGTTACTCAGGGACAGGGCATCAGCCCCAGCATTTT.

The chain uses TRBV28 and TRBJ2-1; tentatively, D is TRBD2 (5 bases). The germline CDR1 and CDR2 sequences are MDHEN and SYDVKM. Trimming removed 4 bases at V and 12 bases at J, with 10 bases between. This CDR3 region has 11 residues. The CDR3 here is CASSSGLGQFF. The CDR3 DNA reads TGTGCCAGCAGTTCCGGACTTGGGCAGTTCTTC.

This clonotype was counted a few times. This chain connects TRBV4-3 to TRBJ1-4; D is ambiguous. The CDR3 is 13 amino acids. V gave up 0 bases and J gave up 7 bases, with 6 bases separating them. Germline lookup yields CDR1 LGHNA and CDR2 YSLEER. The CDR3 sequence is CASSQDGVEKLFF. As DNA, the CDR3 is TGCGCCAGCAGCCAAGATGGCGTTGAAAAACTGTTTTTT.

At least ten counts were recorded for this clonotype. This chain links TRBV29-1 with TRBJ2-5, with 8 bases matching TRBD1. The germline V gene has CDR1 SQVTM and CDR2 ANQGSEA. This CDR3 has 12 amino acids. V shed 7 bases and J 4 bases; nucleotides not matched to a gene: 5. CDR3: CSGGQGSETQYF. In DNA form, the CDR3 reads TGCAGCGGCGGACAGGGCTCAGAGACCCAGTACTTC.

The rearrangement links TRBV12-3 or TRBV12-4 to TRBJ2-7; TRBD2 agrees at 7 bases. Unmatched junction bases numbered 3, after V lost 4 bases and J lost 9 bases. CDR3 size: 11 residues. The CDR3 loop is CASSWGGGQYF. The CDR3, as DNA: TGTGCCAGCAGTTGGGGGGGGGGGCAGTACTTC.

This clonotype was counted at least ten times. The rearrangement joins TRBV20-1 to TRBJ1-2; no clear D. CDR3 length: 11 amino acids. The germline V and J ends were trimmed by 5 bases and 7 bases, with 11 bases remaining between them. CDR1 is DFQATT and CDR2 is SNEGSKA in the germline V gene (reference sequence). The DNA for the CDR3 is TGCAGTGCTGACGACCCGGGTGGCTACACCTTC. This gives the protein CSADDPGGYTF.

This CDR3 is CASSFSSGVETQYF. In DNA form, the CDR3 reads TGTGCCAGCAGCTTCTCTAGCGGGGTAGAGACCCAGTACTTC. The chain links TRBV7-2 to TRBJ2-5; 9 nucleotides match TRBD2. The CDR3 covers 14 residues. Trimming removed 3 bases from V and 4 bases from J; junction bases left unmatched: 3. The germline V gene has CDR1 SGHTA and CDR2 FQGNSA.